A selection of T cell receptor beta chains follows, all from one sample in a study of cytomegalovirus exposure and HLA in healthy donors. The table came from immunoSEQ multiplex PCR; TCRdb's copy has only in-frame clones and leaves some out. The sample records more than 110,000 clones, around 82% being singletons. The sequenced sample was PBMCs. These receptors originate from a middle-aged man in good health and CMV-seropositive. CDR3s include the opening cysteine and the closing phenylalanine or tryptophan. The D gene is left open where the match is weak. Size tells how often a clone was seen (once, few, many) or the class of an expanded clone, and some rows leave it out.

cdr3_aa | cdr3_nt | v_call | clone_size | d_call | j_call
CASSPLETSGRKEQFF | TGTGCCAGCTCACCACTGGAGACTAGCGGGAGAAAGGAGCAGTTCTTC | TRBV18 | NA | TRBD2 | TRBJ2-1
CATSSLRQGGSGELFF | TGTGCCACCAGCAGTTTGAGGCAGGGAGGATCCGGGGAGCTGTTTTTT | TRBV15 | few | NA | TRBJ2-2
CASSVDGTQNTEAFF | TGCGCCAGCAGTGTGGATGGGACTCAGAACACTGAAGCTTTCTTT | TRBV10-1 | NA | NA | TRBJ1-1
CASSLWGSDYGYTF | TGTGCCAGCAGTTTATGGGGCAGCGACTATGGCTACACCTTC | TRBV27 | NA | NA | TRBJ1-2
CASSATGTGPFEQYF | TGTGCCAGCAGCGCCACCGGGACAGGGCCCTTCGAGCAGTACTTC | TRBV9 | NA | TRBD1 | TRBJ2-7
CASSFSGSNEQFF | TGTGCCAGCAGCTTCAGCGGGAGTAATGAGCAGTTCTTC | TRBV11-3 | NA | TRBD2 | TRBJ2-1
CASSQDPGRAGDTQYF | TGCGCCAGCAGCCAAGATCCTGGCAGGGCTGGGGATACGCAGTATTTT | TRBV4-1 | NA | NA | TRBJ2-3
CASSLVGGHTDTQYF | TGTGCCAGCAGCTTAGTTGGGGGCCACACAGATACGCAGTATTTT | TRBV7-6 | NA | NA | TRBJ2-3
CASSWVLAGGKETQYF | TGTGCCAGCAGTTGGGTGCTAGCGGGGGGAAAAGAGACCCAGTACTTC | TRBV27 | few | TRBD2 | TRBJ2-5
CASSRAVGLAGAGEQYF | TGTGCCAGTAGTCGGGCAGTGGGACTAGCGGGAGCCGGTGAGCAGTACTTC | TRBV19 | NA | TRBD2 | TRBJ2-7
CASSFGTLQETQYF | TGCGCCAGCAGCTTCGGGACACTTCAAGAGACCCAGTACTTC | TRBV5-1 | NA | NA | TRBJ2-5
CASSPGTGDFYEQYF | TGTGCCAGCAGCCCTGGGACAGGCGACTTTTACGAGCAGTACTTC | TRBV9 | once | TRBD1 | TRBJ2-7
CASSRLAGGYNEQFF | TGTGCCAGCTCACGACTAGCGGGGGGGTACAATGAGCAGTTCTTC | TRBV18 | NA | TRBD2 | TRBJ2-1
CASSLDLLYEQYF | TGTGCCAGCAGCTTAGATTTACTCTACGAGCAGTACTTC | TRBV11-2 | NA | NA | TRBJ2-7
CASSVRGSLKLFF | TGTGCCAGCAGTGTTCGGGGTTCCCTAAAACTGTTTTTT | TRBV2 | NA | NA | TRBJ1-4
CASSELAGIRTGELFF | TGTGCCAGCAGCGAACTAGCGGGGATTAGGACCGGGGAGCTGTTTTTT | TRBV9 | NA | TRBD2 | TRBJ2-2
CASSSVMLGGRDTQYF | TGTGCCAGCAGTTCGGTAATGTTGGGGGGACGAGATACGCAGTATTTT | TRBV27 | once | NA | TRBJ2-3
CASSMGQGSYEEYF | TGTGCCAGTAGTATGGGACAGGGGTCCTACGAGGAGTACTTC | TRBV19 | NA | TRBD1 | TRBJ2-7
CASSSPGTANTEAFF | TGTGCCAGTAGTTCACCCGGGACAGCGAACACTGAAGCTTTCTTT | TRBV19 | NA | TRBD1 | TRBJ1-1
CASSVTGLSNEQFF | TGTGCCAGCAGCGTGACGGGATTGAGCAATGAGCAGTTCTTC | TRBV9 | NA | NA | TRBJ2-1
CASSHPGQGDGYTF | TGTGCCAGCAGTCACCCGGGACAGGGGGACGGCTACACCTTC | TRBV6-5 | NA | TRBD1 | TRBJ1-2
CASSSAVRETQYF | TGTGCCAGCAGCAGTGCGGTTCGTGAGACCCAGTACTTC | TRBV5-4 | NA | NA | TRBJ2-5
CASSLVQGETQYF | TGTGCCAGCAGCTTGGTGCAGGGGGAGACCCAGTACTTC | TRBV5-6 | NA | NA | TRBJ2-5
CASSWDSPGRNSPLHF | TGCGCCAGCAGTTGGGACAGCCCTGGAAGGAATTCACCCCTCCACTTT | TRBV5-1 | NA | TRBD1 | TRBJ1-6
CASSTRTGGFSEQFF | TGTGCCAGCAGCACGAGGACAGGGGGCTTTAGTGAGCAGTTCTTC | TRBV13 | NA | TRBD1 | TRBJ2-1
CASSIGEDYRLHEQYF | TGTGCCAGTAGTATAGGGGAGGACTACCGTCTCCACGAGCAGTACTTC | TRBV19 | NA | NA | TRBJ2-7
CAWSETSSYNEQFF | TGTGCCTGGAGTGAAACTAGTTCCTACAATGAGCAGTTCTTC | TRBV30 | NA | NA | TRBJ2-1
CASSVWPGLNTEAFF | TGTGCCAGCAGCGTCTGGCCAGGTCTGAACACTGAAGCTTTCTTT | TRBV9 | NA | NA | TRBJ1-1
CASSEQQGASYNEQFF | TGTGCCAGCAGTGAGCAGCAGGGGGCATCCTACAATGAGCAGTTCTTC | TRBV25-1 | NA | TRBD1 | TRBJ2-1
CAWSRTGANEKLFF | TGTGCCTGGAGCCGGACAGGGGCTAATGAAAAACTGTTTTTT | TRBV30 | NA | TRBD1 | TRBJ1-4
CATSRQGRDRGRGRYEKLFF | TGTGCCACCAGCAGACAAGGCCGGGACAGGGGTCGGGGGCGTTATGAAAAACTGTTTTTT | TRBV15 | NA | TRBD1 | TRBJ1-4
CASSIGHLSNQPQHF | TGTGCCAGTAGTATTGGACACCTTAGCAATCAGCCCCAGCATTTT | TRBV19 | NA | NA | TRBJ1-5
CASSPPGLAANTGELFF | TGCGCCAGCAGCCCACCGGGACTAGCGGCGAACACCGGGGAGCTGTTTTTT | TRBV5-1 | NA | TRBD2 | TRBJ2-2
CASRSGYQETQYF | TGTGCCAGCAGATCCGGGTACCAAGAGACCCAGTACTTC | TRBV5-4 | NA | NA | TRBJ2-5
CASSQGGASGRVHNEQFF | TGCGCCAGCAGCCAAGGGGGTGCAAGCGGGAGGGTACACAATGAGCAGTTCTTC | TRBV4-1 | NA | TRBD2 | TRBJ2-1
CASSLQTGGSTEAFF | TGCGCCAGCAGCCTACAGACAGGGGGCTCGACTGAAGCTTTCTTT | TRBV5-1 | few | TRBD1 | TRBJ1-1
CASSVATGVAYEQYF | TGTGCCAGCAGCGTAGCCACAGGGGTTGCCTACGAGCAGTACTTC | TRBV9 | NA | TRBD1 | TRBJ2-7
CASSLGLAGSYNNEQFF | TGTGCCAGCAGCTTGGGCCTAGCGGGATCCTATAACAATGAGCAGTTCTTC | TRBV5-4 | NA | TRBD2 | TRBJ2-1
CASSHSTGGAYGYTF | TGTGCCAGCAGTCATTCCACAGGGGGCGCCTACGGCTACACCTTC | TRBV27 | NA | TRBD1 | TRBJ1-2
CASSIGLAGRSYEQYF | TGTGCCAGCAGCATAGGACTAGCGGGAAGGTCCTACGAGCAGTACTTC | TRBV7-4 | once | TRBD2 | TRBJ2-7
CASSQDLGTGPDTQYF | TGCGCCAGCAGCCAAGATCTGGGGACAGGGCCAGATACGCAGTATTTT | TRBV4-3 | NA | TRBD1 | TRBJ2-3
CASSSRRGYTF | TGTGCCAGCAGCTCCCGAAGGGGATACACCTTC | TRBV9 | NA | NA | TRBJ1-2
CSVDGPPQGALFF | TGCAGCGTTGACGGACCACCACAGGGGGCTCTGTTCTTC | TRBV29-1 | few | TRBD1 | TRBJ2-1
CASSLEGGLAVYEQYF | TGTGCCAGCAGCTTAGAGGGTGGACTAGCGGTCTACGAGCAGTACTTC | TRBV7-2 | NA | TRBD2 | TRBJ2-7
CASSYSGPSFSYEQYF | TGTGCCAGCAGTTACTCGGGCCCATCCTTCTCCTACGAGCAGTACTTC | TRBV6-5 | once | NA | TRBJ2-7
CASRSELAGDETQYF | TGCGCCAGCAGATCTGAACTAGCGGGGGATGAGACCCAGTACTTC | TRBV5-1 | NA | TRBD2 | TRBJ2-5
CASQWAGVYGYTF | TGTGCCAGCCAATGGGCAGGCGTCTATGGCTACACCTTC | TRBV28 | NA | NA | TRBJ1-2
CASSLDRRNYGYTF | TGCGCCAGCAGCTTGGACAGGCGCAACTATGGCTACACCTTC | TRBV5-1 | few | NA | TRBJ1-2
CASSSLNSGSGGREQFF | TGTGCCAGCAGCTCTTTGAATAGCGGGAGCGGTGGGCGTGAGCAGTTCTTC | TRBV9 | NA | TRBD2 | TRBJ2-1
CASSQGGVPEAFF | TGTGCCAGCTCACAGGGGGGGGTCCCTGAAGCTTTCTTT | TRBV19 | NA | TRBD1 | TRBJ1-1